A selection of T cell receptor beta chains follows, all from one sample in a study of shared clonotypes between healthy human individuals. Profiling relied on immunoSEQ multiplex PCR, and the TCRdb table lists in-frame clones only, not all of them. The table lists over 800,000 clones, almost 95% of them singletons. The specimen sequenced was naive CD8+ T cells sorted from blood. Receptors originate from a man aged 30 to 45 in good health. Both conserved end residues are part of each CDR3. A D gene is named only where the DNA matches it firmly. Clone size is not always given. Where it is, it says once, few, many or a class for expanded clones.

v_gene	d_gene	abundance	j_gene	CDR3aa	CDR3nt
TRBV27	.	.	TRBJ2-7	CASSSPRFSESYEQYF	TGTGCCAGCAGTTCCCCCCGTTTTAGCGAATCCTACGAGCAGTACTTC
TRBV4-1	.	.	TRBJ1-5	CASSQAITGFNQPQHF	TGCGCCAGCAGCCAAGCGATCACAGGGTTTAATCAGCCCCAGCATTTT
TRBV11-2	.	.	TRBJ1-1	CASSPLTGLAEAFF	TGTGCCAGCAGCCCCCTCACAGGGTTGGCTGAAGCTTTCTTT
TRBV5-4	.	once	TRBJ2-3	CASSHIETVTDTQYF	TGTGCCAGCAGCCATATAGAGACAGTCACAGATACGCAGTATTTT
TRBV4-1	.	.	TRBJ2-1	CASSQVGETNLYNEQFF	TGCGCCAGCAGCCAAGTGGGGGAGACGAACCTGTACAATGAGCAGTTCTTC
TRBV11-2	TRBD2	.	TRBJ2-7	CASSPGGTRVQFGEQYF	TGTGCCAGCAGCCCCGGGGGGACCAGGGTTCAGTTCGGGGAGCAGTACTTC
TRBV9	.	once	TRBJ2-7	CASSPVKQARLYEQYF	TGTGCCAGCAGCCCCGTTAAACAGGCTCGGCTCTACGAGCAGTACTTC
TRBV14	TRBD2	.	TRBJ2-3	CASSRLAASTDTQYF	TGTGCCAGCAGCCGTCTAGCGGCTAGCACAGATACGCAGTATTTT
TRBV4-1	.	once	TRBJ1-3	CASSQDRVPGNTIYF	TGCGCCAGCAGCCAAGACAGGGTGCCTGGAAACACCATATATTTT
TRBV13	.	.	TRBJ2-1	CASSPGGAGYNEQFF	TGTGCCAGCAGCCCCGGGGGAGCGGGCTACAATGAGCAGTTCTTC
TRBV29-1	.	.	TRBJ1-2	CSVVDSGAYGYTF	TGCAGCGTTGTTGATTCAGGCGCTTATGGCTACACCTTC
TRBV7-8	TRBD1	.	TRBJ2-3	CASSSLGQAETDTQYF	TGTGCCAGCAGCTCCCTCGGACAGGCGGAAACAGATACGCAGTATTTT
TRBV4-3	TRBD1	.	TRBJ1-1	CASSQGTGETEAFF	TGCGCCAGCAGCCAAGGGACAGGGGAGACTGAAGCTTTCTTT
TRBV6-9	.	.	TRBJ1-2	CASSYLSPGQGNYGYTF	TGTGCCAGCAGTTATTTAAGCCCCGGGCAGGGGAACTATGGCTACACCTTC
TRBV27	.	.	TRBJ2-3	CASSFPGHTDTQYF	TGTGCCAGCAGTTTCCCCGGGCACACAGATACGCAGTATTTT
TRBV7-2	.	.	TRBJ2-1	CASSAGTFFYNEQFF	TGTGCCAGCAGCGCCGGGACTTTTTTCTACAATGAGCAGTTCTTC
TRBV7-4	.	.	TRBJ2-1	CASLPHEQFF	TGTGCCAGCCTACCCCATGAGCAGTTCTTC
TRBV9	TRBD2	.	TRBJ2-7	CASSVRAGVGYEQYF	TGTGCCAGCAGCGTACGAGCGGGAGTCGGGTACGAGCAGTACTTC
TRBV27	.	.	TRBJ2-3	CASSLYQTDTQYF	TGTGCCAGCAGTTTATACCAAACAGATACGCAGTATTTT
TRBV13	.	few	TRBJ1-2	CASRPFGPAYGYTF	TGTGCCAGCAGGCCTTTCGGGCCCGCCTATGGCTACACCTTC
TRBV19	.	.	TRBJ2-2	CASSILSTGELFF	TGTGCCAGTAGTATACTTAGCACCGGGGAGCTGTTTTTT
TRBV27	TRBD1	.	TRBJ1-2	CASSKLGQGLYGYTF	TGTGCCAGCAGCAAACTCGGACAGGGCCTCTATGGCTACACCTTC
TRBV5-4	TRBD2	.	TRBJ2-1	CASSARLADEQFF	TGTGCCAGCAGCGCCCGACTAGCCGATGAGCAGTTCTTC
TRBV6-5	TRBD2	.	TRBJ2-5	CASSRRGSWETQYF	TGTGCCAGCAGTCGTCGCGGGAGTTGGGAGACCCAGTACTTC
TRBV7-5	.	.	TRBJ2-7	CVRSSFPGWGYEQYF	TGTGTCAGAAGCTCGTTCCCGGGGTGGGGATACGAGCAGTACTTC
TRBV20-1	.	.	TRBJ2-3	CSGGRDTQYF	TGCAGTGGGGGACGCGATACGCAGTATTTT